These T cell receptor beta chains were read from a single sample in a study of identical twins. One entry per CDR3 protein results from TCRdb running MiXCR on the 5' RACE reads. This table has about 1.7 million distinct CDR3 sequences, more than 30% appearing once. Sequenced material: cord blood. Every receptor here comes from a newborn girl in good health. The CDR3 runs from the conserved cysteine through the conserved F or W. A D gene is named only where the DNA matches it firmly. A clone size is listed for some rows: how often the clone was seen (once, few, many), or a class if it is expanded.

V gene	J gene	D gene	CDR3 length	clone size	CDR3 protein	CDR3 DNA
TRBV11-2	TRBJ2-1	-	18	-	CASSREPGPDLRYNEQFF	TGTGCCAGCAGCCGAGAACCTGGACCAGACCTTCGTTACAATGAGCAGTTCTTC
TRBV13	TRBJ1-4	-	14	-	CASTAGAGYEKLFF	TGTGCCAGCACCGCGGGGGCAGGGTATGAAAAACTGTTTTTT
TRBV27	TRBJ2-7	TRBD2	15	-	CASSRKGLGYNEQYF	TGTGCCAGCAGTCGGAAGGGACTAGGGTACAATGAGCAGTACTTC
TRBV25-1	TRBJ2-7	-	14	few	CASSEGRNNYEQYF	TGTGCCAGCAGTGAAGGGCGAAACAACTACGAGCAGTACTTC
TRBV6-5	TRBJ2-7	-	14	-	CASRITRLSYEQYF	TGTGCCAGCAGAATCACGCGATTGTCCTACGAGCAGTACTTC
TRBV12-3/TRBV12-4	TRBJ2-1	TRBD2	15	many	CASSLSLAGNNEQFF	TGTGCCAGCAGTTTAAGTCTAGCGGGGAACAATGAGCAGTTCTTC
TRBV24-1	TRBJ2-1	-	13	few	CATSDLRYNEQFF	TGTGCCACCAGTGATTTACGGTACAATGAGCAGTTCTTC
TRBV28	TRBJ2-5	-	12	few	CASSARVETQYF	TGTGCCAGCAGCGCCAGGGTCGAGACCCAGTACTTC
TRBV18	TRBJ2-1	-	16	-	CASSPDVTRVYNEQFF	TGTGCCAGCTCACCGGACGTGACTAGGGTATACAATGAGCAGTTCTTC
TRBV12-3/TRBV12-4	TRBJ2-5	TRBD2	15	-	CASSLSSGAQGTQYF	TGTGCCAGCAGTTTGAGTAGCGGGGCGCAAGGGACCCAGTACTTC
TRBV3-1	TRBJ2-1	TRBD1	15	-	CASSQGQILYNEQFF	TGTGCCAGCAGCCAGGGACAGATACTCTACAATGAGCAGTTCTTC
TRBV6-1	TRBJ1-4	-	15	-	CASTTNGGASEKLFF	TGTGCCAGCACTACAAATGGAGGGGCTTCTGAAAAACTGTTTTTT
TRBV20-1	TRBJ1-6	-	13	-	CSARRGYNSPPHF	TGCAGTGCTCGCAGGGGATATAATTCACCCCCCCACTTT
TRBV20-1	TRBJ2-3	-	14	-	CSASWGGPIDTQYF	TGCAGTGCTAGCTGGGGGGGGCCGATAGATACGCAGTATTTT
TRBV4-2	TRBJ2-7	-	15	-	CASSPDSAIPYEQYF	TGTGCCAGCAGCCCCGACTCCGCCATTCCCTACGAGCAGTACTTC
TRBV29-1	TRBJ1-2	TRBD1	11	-	CSGGQGHGYTF	TGCAGCGGGGGACAGGGACATGGCTACACCTTC
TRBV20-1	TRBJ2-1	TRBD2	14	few	CSARKEGGSREQFF	TGCAGTGCTAGAAAGGAGGGCGGGAGTCGGGAGCAGTTCTTC
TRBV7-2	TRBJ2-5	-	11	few	CASRSGWEQYF	TGTGCCAGCAGGTCAGGGTGGGAGCAGTACTTC